This T cell receptor (beta chain) is drawn from a study of T cells in Graves' hyperthyroidism and ophthalmopathy (dated by TCRdb to between 2018 and 2021). For context, the study as a whole: Peripheral blood samples were taken at initial diagnosis, before any treatment was given. To identify distinguishing TCR V-J signatures, a discovery cohort of around 100 patients was used, comprising under 45 with Graves' ophthalmopathy and 55 to 65 with stable Graves' hyperthyroidism. Once sampling was done, hyperthyroidism patients were given methimazole at a starting dose of 30 mg daily, whereas ophthalmopathy patients were given high-dose intravenous methylprednisolone. For training and testing, the 95 to 100 patients in the discovery cohort were randomly divided in a 7:3 ratio. An independent validation cohort of under 20 hyperthyroidism patients and about 15 patients who later progressed to ophthalmopathy tested prospective prediction of ophthalmopathy. In more than 5 Graves' hyperthyroidism patients, the study also compared T-cell repertoires from thyroid tissue with T-cell repertoires from blood. The paper describes TCR Vbeta CDR3 sequencing of 135 peripheral blood samples, made up of under 50 ophthalmopathy patients, some 80 hyperthyroidism patients and 17 progressor patients. Paper-wide results and their limitations: Most expanded thyroid clonotypes (frequency above 0.001) were also detected in blood, a finding suggesting that blood repertoires may reflect thyroid immune responses. Ophthalmopathy was separated from stable hyperthyroidism by a 13 V-J signature model, with approximately 85% sensitivity and just over 81% specificity obtained in cross-validation and 80%/75% obtained in testing. Sample size was not statistically predetermined, and investigators were not blinded to group allocation. In validation, progression to ophthalmopathy was predicted by the model with nearly 71% sensitivity and around 76% specificity, a median of 6.5 months before onset.

In regard to this clonotype: Its antigen is still unknown. No base qualities exist here, and no much larger clone lies one base off it.

TCR beta CDR3 regions were amplified from RNA transcripts. The first round of RT-PCR for the TCR CDR3 was performed with the HTBI primer set and the Qiagen OneStep RT-PCR kit. The libraries were constructed in a second round of multiplex PCR and then size-selected and purified. The libraries were sequenced on an Illumina HiSeq2000 using paired-end 100 bp reads. The study's processing was this. SOAPnuke was used to process the raw data, with reads discarded if the reads contained adapters or uncalled bases, had a mean Phred below 15, or lacked an exact constant-primer or identifier match. High-quality paired reads were merged with COPE v1.2.5, and unique nucleotide sequences were defined as clonotypes. Clonotypes were aligned to IMGT TRBV, TRBD and TRBJ reference segments using MiTCR v1.1. The analysis included only V-J combinations with a frequency above 0.0001, which together covered more than 99% of the repertoires. A TCS score was defined as the ratio between F50 (clonal expansion) and ExV (chaos), using BLOSUM62-based TCRdist between CDR3 peptides within each V-J. Welch's t-statistics and random forest reduced around 510 V-J features to 13, which were used in a naive Bayes classifier (R e1071). TCRdb trimmed the raw reads at Q25, called clones with MiXCR and kept productive beta chains. Duplicate CDR3 protein sequences are folded into a single record with the most common DNA and genes. The V and J calls and clone size are TCRdb's, not the authors'. This sample lists about 620,000 distinct CDR3 sequences; around 15% were detected once. 3.8% of the sample is taken by the ten largest.

Stable Graves' hyperthyroidism was defined as the absence of progression to ophthalmopathy over 18 months of follow-up. Hyperthyroidism patients were aged 18 to 65 years and newly diagnosed, with disease duration of less than 2 months. Patients with uncontrolled infections, other autoimmune diseases, pregnancy or lactation were excluded. Diagnoses were based on clinical symptoms, serum thyroxine and TRAb, thyroid ultrasound and orbital computed tomography. PBMCs were separated from approximately 9.9 ml of fresh peripheral blood using Ficoll-Paque density gradient centrifugation. Trizol reagent was used to extract total RNA, and RNA quality was then checked on an Agilent 2100 Bioanalyzer. The sample taken for sequencing was blood. The clonotype originates from a woman aged 25 to 39 with Graves' hyperthyroidism.

The CDR3: CASSMTGPGETQYF. The DNA is TGTGCCAGCAGCATGACAGGGCCGGGGGAGACCCAGTACTTC. The V and J segments used are TRBV12-3 or TRBV12-4 and TRBJ2-5, and 7 bases in between align with TRBD1. V ends up 6 bases short and J 5 bases short, with an unmatched junction base count of 9. From cysteine to phenylalanine, the CDR3 is 14 amino acids long. Just CDR3 DNA is preserved here, 42 bases in frame from base 1.